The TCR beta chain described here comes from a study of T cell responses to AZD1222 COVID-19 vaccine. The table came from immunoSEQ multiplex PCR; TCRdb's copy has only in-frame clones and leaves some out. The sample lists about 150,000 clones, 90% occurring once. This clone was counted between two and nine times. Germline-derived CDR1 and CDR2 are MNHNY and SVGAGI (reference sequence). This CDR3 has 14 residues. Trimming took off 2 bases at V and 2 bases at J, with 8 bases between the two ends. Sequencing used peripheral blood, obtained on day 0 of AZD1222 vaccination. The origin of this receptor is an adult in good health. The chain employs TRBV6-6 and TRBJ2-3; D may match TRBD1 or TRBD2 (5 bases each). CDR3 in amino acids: CASSYGGPTDTQYF. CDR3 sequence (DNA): TGTGCCAGCAGTTACGGGGGACCCACAGATACGCAGTATTTT.